The 19 T cell receptor beta chains listed next were all sequenced from one sample in a study of blood T cell repertoires in COVID-19. This table comes from immunoSEQ multiplex PCR, and its TCRdb copy is limited to in-frame clones, with some not included. The table has 150,000 to 200,000 clones, 60% to 80% seen once. The sample taken for sequencing was peripheral blood. These receptors were taken from a woman aged 70-85 years with acute or convalescent COVID-19.

CDR3 amino acids: CASRQGLAGELFF. DNA of the CDR3: TGTGCCAGCAGACAGGGTTTGGCCGGGGAGCTGTTTTTT. This chain joins TRBV7-3 and TRBJ2-2; possibly TRBD1 for D (6 bases). The V gene's germline CDR1 is SGHTA and CDR2 FQGTGA. The CDR3 is 13 residues long. V lost 6 bases to trimming and J lost 6 bases, with 11 bases between them.

The chain couples TRBV3-1 (or the pseudogene TRBV3-2) to TRBJ2-6; 7 bases align to TRBD1. CDR1 and CDR2 from the germline V gene are LGHDT and YNNKEL (reference sequence). J gave up 0 bases and V 4 bases, and 6 bases lay outside the gene matches. The CDR3 sequence is 17 residues long. DNA for the CDR3: TGTGCCAGCAGCCCCGACAGGGTAGGCTCTGGGGCCAACGTCCTGACTTTC. Translated, it gives CASSPDRVGSGANVLTF.

J is TRBJ2-3 and V is TRBV4-2; 8 bases are a match to TRBD2. The ends lost 4 bases at V and 3 bases at J; junction bases unmatched: 6. CDR3 size: 15 residues. Per the germline V gene, CDR1 is LGHNA and CDR2 is YNFKEQ. CDR3 DNA sequence: TGTGCCAGCAGCCCAGGACTAGCCTATACAGATACGCAGTATTTT. It yields the protein CASSPGLAYTDTQYF.

V is TRBV6-5 and J is TRBJ1-3; 7 bases fit TRBD1. The CDR3 totals 16 residues. V lost 0 bases, J lost 0 bases, and 2 bases stayed unmatched. Germline V lookup: CDR1 MNHEY, CDR2 SVGAGI. The CDR3 coding sequence is TGTGCCAGCAGTTACTCGAGGGGGCTCTCTGGAAACACCATATATTTT. Encoded protein: CASSYSRGLSGNTIYF.

The V call is TRBV2, the J call TRBJ1-6, with 9 bases lining up with TRBD1. Germline CDR1 reads SNHLY; CDR2 reads FYNNEI. This CDR3 region has 15 residues. V was pared by 7 bases and J by 4 bases, with 5 bases of the junction left unmatched. Here the CDR3 DNA reads TGTGCCAGCAACCGGGACAGGGCGTATAATTCACCCCTCCACTTT. Amino acid sequence: CASNRDRAYNSPLHF. Together with reference TRBV2 and TRBJ1-6, the CDR3 gives the full variable domain: EPEVTQTPSHQVTQMGQEVILRCVPISNHLYFYWYRQILGQKVEFLVSFYNNEISEKSEIFDDQFSVERPDGSNFTLKIRSTKLEDSAMYFCASNRDRAYNSPLHFGNGTRLTVT.

The sample holds a few counts of this clone. This same CDR3 is encoded by further DNA sequences in the sample. The chain is built from TRBV11-3 and TRBJ2-3, with D perhaps matching TRBD2 (5 bases). Germline CDR1 is SGHNT and CDR2 is YENEEA. The CDR3 has 15 amino acids. Trimming took off 4 bases at V and 0 bases at J, with 11 bases between the two ends. CDR3 sequence (DNA): TGTGCCAGCAGCTCGGGCGGGCCTAGCACAGATACGCAGTATTTT. Translation: CASSSGGPSTDTQYF.

The chain recombines TRBV30 with TRBJ2-5; D is unresolved. Germline assignment: CDR1 GTSNPN and CDR2 SVGIG (reference sequence). V lost 0 bases to trimming and J lost 0 bases, with 8 bases between them. This CDR3 comprises 14 residues. The CDR3 coding sequence is TGTGCCTGGAGTGTACAACAGCACCAAGAGACCCAGTACTTC. As protein: CAWSVQQHQETQYF.

The chain combines TRBV5-1 with TRBJ1-1; D is perhaps TRBD1 (5 bases). Germline V gene data show CDR1 as SGHRS and CDR2 as YFSETQ. V was pared by 7 bases and J by 0 bases, with 19 bases between. CDR3 size: 16 residues. The CDR3 loop is CASRRGGNMMNTEAFF. The DNA of the CDR3 is TGCGCCAGCCGTCGTGGGGGGAACATGATGAACACTGAAGCTTTCTTT. The full variable domain, in which reference TRBV5-1 and TRBJ1-1 provide the parts outside the CDR3, is KAGVTQTPRYLIKTRGQQVTLSCSPISGHRSVSWYQQTPGQGLQFLFEYFSETQRNKGNFPGRFSGRQFSNSRSEMNVSTLELGDSALYLCASRRGGNMMNTEAFFGQGTRLTVV.

The chain couples TRBV7-3 to TRBJ2-2; D is unclear. V was clipped by 5 bases and J by 2 bases, with 9 bases between them. This CDR3 contains 14 residues. The germline CDR1 and CDR2 sequences are SGHTA and FQGTGA. CDR3 region: CASSPTANTGELFF. In DNA, the CDR3 is TGTGCCAGCAGCCCTACAGCTAACACCGGGGAGCTGTTTTTT.

J is TRBJ2-1 and V is TRBV6-5; D possibly corresponds to TRBD2 (6 bases). The germline V gene encodes CDR1 MNHEY and CDR2 SVGAGI. V dropped 6 bases and J dropped 2 bases, with 14 bases sitting between them. This CDR3 is 15 amino acids long. CDR3 sequence (DNA): TGTGCCAGCAGACCCCGGTGGAGGGCCTACAATGAGCAGTTCTTC. This translates into CASRPRWRAYNEQFF.

Here the CDR3 reads CASRQRGNTNQPQHF. The CDR3 nucleotides are TGTGCCAGCAGACAACGGGGAAATACCAATCAGCCCCAGCATTTT. The rearrangement links TRBV6-6 to TRBJ1-5, with D unresolved. Germline V gene lookup returns CDR1 MNHNY and CDR2 SVGAGI (reference sequence). V shed 6 bases and J shed 3 bases, with 15 bases lying between them. This CDR3 has 15 residues.

Only a few counts were recorded for this clone. This chain joins TRBV2 and TRBJ2-1, with D perhaps matching TRBD2 (6 bases). CDR3 length equals 15 residues. The germline gives CDR1 SNHLY, CDR2 FYNNEI. Trimming shortened V by 7 bases and J by 8 bases, and 21 bases separated the two germline ends. This CDR3 reads CASTTEGRQWDEQFF. The CDR3 DNA reads as TGTGCCAGCACCACGGAGGGGAGACAATGGGATGAGCAGTTCTTC.

The chain combines TRBV7-9 with TRBJ2-1; D is undetermined. Germline lookup yields CDR1 SEHNR and CDR2 FQNEAQ (reference sequence). V was trimmed by 7 bases and J by 0 bases, leaving 10 bases between them. The CDR3 is 14 amino acids. The CDR3 DNA follows: TGTGCCAGCAACCGAGGTAGCTCCTACAATGAGCAGTTCTTC. Translation gives CASNRGSSYNEQFF.

This sequence joins TRBV7-9 and TRBJ2-3, with 7 bases identical to TRBD2. The CDR3 totals 15 residues. The ends lost 7 bases at V and 0 bases at J; junction bases unmatched: 7. CDR1 is SEHNR, CDR2 FQNEAQ, per germline (reference sequence). The CDR3 DNA reads TGTGCCAGCACCAAACTAGCGTTTAGCACAGATACGCAGTATTTT. Translating gives CASTKLAFSTDTQYF.

This clone turned up a few times. V gene TRBV7-9 combines with J gene TRBJ1-5, with 10 bases lining up with TRBD1. Losses at the gene ends were 5 bases for V and 2 bases for J; bases not matched to a gene: 12. Germline CDR1 and CDR2: SEHNR and FQNEAQ (reference sequence). This CDR3 spans 18 amino acids. The CDR3 region has the DNA TGTGCCAGCAGCGACTCACCGGGACAGGGGATTGGCAATCAGCCCCAGCATTTT. Amino acid sequence: CASSDSPGQGIGNQPQHF.

J is TRBJ2-1 and V is TRBV19; 10 positions match TRBD2. J was trimmed by 5 bases and V by 2 bases; bases with no gene match: 0. The CDR3 loop spans 14 amino acids. Germline loops: CDR1 LNHDA, CDR2 SQIVND (reference sequence). The CDR3 DNA reads TGTGCCAGTAGTATACTAGCGGGAGACAATGAGCAGTTCTTC. It is translated as CASSILAGDNEQFF.

This clone was detected only a few times. J is TRBJ2-2 and V is TRBV7-3; 12 bases are a match to TRBD2. Germline assignment: CDR1 SGHTA and CDR2 FQGTGA. The CDR3 contains 16 residues. V gave up 5 bases and J gave up 6 bases; unmatched junction bases: 7. In DNA form, the CDR3 reads TGTGCCAGCAGCCGAAACCGACTAGCGGGAGCCGGGGAGCTGTTTTTT. It codes for CASSRNRLAGAGELFF.

The chain combines TRBV6-1 with TRBJ1-4; a possible D gene is TRBD1 (6 bases). The CDR3 runs to 18 residues. Germline V gene lookup returns CDR1 MNHNS and CDR2 SASEGT. The V gene lost 0 bases and the J gene lost 2 bases, with 16 bases spanning the gap. CDR3 nucleotide sequence: TGTGCCAGCAGTGAAGCGCAGCCAGGGGTAGCGACTAATGAAAAACTGTTTTTT. It yields the protein CASSEAQPGVATNEKLFF.

This chain links TRBV2 with TRBJ1-4; no clear D gene. Looked up from germline, CDR1 is SNHLY and CDR2 is FYNNEI. CDR3 length equals 14 residues. V lost 6 bases and J lost 0, with 8 bases in between. The CDR3 sequence: CASRPVATNEKLFF. In DNA form, the CDR3 reads TGTGCCAGCAGACCGGTAGCAACTAATGAAAAACTGTTTTTT.